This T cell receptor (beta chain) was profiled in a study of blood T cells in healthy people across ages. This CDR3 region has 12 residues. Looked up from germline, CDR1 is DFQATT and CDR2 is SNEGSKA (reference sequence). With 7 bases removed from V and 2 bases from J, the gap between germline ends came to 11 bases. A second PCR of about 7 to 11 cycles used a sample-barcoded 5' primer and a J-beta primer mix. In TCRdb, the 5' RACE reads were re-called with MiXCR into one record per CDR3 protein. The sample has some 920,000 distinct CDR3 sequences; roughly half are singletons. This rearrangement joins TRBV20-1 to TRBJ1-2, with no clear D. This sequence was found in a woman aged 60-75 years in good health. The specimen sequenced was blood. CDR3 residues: CSVKGMNYGYTF. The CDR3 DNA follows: TGCAGTGTGAAAGGGATGAACTATGGCTACACCTTC.